Listed below are T cell receptor beta chains from one sample, sequenced in a study of beta chain features in type 1 diabetes. Only in-frame clones appear in the TCRdb table, and some are missing; sequencing was by immunoSEQ multiplex PCR. The profile covers tens of thousands of clones, with 69% appearing a single time and around 4% taken by the ten largest. The sequenced material came from Tregs from blood. These receptors came from a man between 18 and 29 years old with type 1 diabetes. CDR3s include the opening cysteine and the closing phenylalanine or tryptophan. The order of the fields is J gene, V gene, D gene, clone size, CDR3 protein, CDR3 DNA. A D gene is named only where the DNA matches it firmly. Clone size is not always given. Where it is, it says once, few, many or a class for expanded clones.

J gene: TRBJ2-1
V gene: TRBV7-2
D gene: .
clone size: few
CDR3 protein: CASSPRGDSYNEQFF
CDR3 DNA: TGTGCCAGCAGCCCCAGGGGCGACTCCTACAATGAGCAGTTCTTC

J gene: TRBJ2-3
V gene: TRBV7-9
D gene: TRBD2
clone size: .
CDR3 protein: CASSRLAGGGDTQYF
CDR3 DNA: TGTGCCAGCAGCCGACTAGCGGGGGGCGGAGATACGCAGTATTTT

J gene: TRBJ1-1
V gene: TRBV5-1
D gene: TRBD1
clone size: .
CDR3 protein: CASCRVGTGVTEAFF
CDR3 DNA: TGCGCCAGCTGCAGAGTCGGGACAGGGGTCACTGAAGCTTTCTTT

J gene: TRBJ2-7
V gene: TRBV11-3
D gene: .
clone size: .
CDR3 protein: CASSNGLNYEQYF
CDR3 DNA: TGTGCCAGCAGCAATGGACTAAACTACGAGCAGTACTTC

J gene: TRBJ1-2
V gene: TRBV5-6
D gene: .
clone size: .
CDR3 protein: CASSYSSGYTF
CDR3 DNA: TGTGCCAGCAGCTACAGTTCTGGCTACACCTTC

J gene: TRBJ2-7
V gene: TRBV2
D gene: .
clone size: .
CDR3 protein: CASRDYRSSYEQYF
CDR3 DNA: TGTGCCAGCAGGGATTACAGGTCTTCCTACGAGCAGTACTTC

J gene: TRBJ1-4
V gene: TRBV19
D gene: TRBD1
clone size: few
CDR3 protein: CASSPRTGRSANEKLFF
CDR3 DNA: TGTGCCAGTAGTCCCCGGACAGGTCGATCTGCTAATGAAAAACTGTTTTTT

J gene: TRBJ1-2
V gene: TRBV6-6
D gene: .
clone size: .
CDR3 protein: CASTILHRAGGYTF
CDR3 DNA: TGTGCCAGCACCATACTCCACAGGGCCGGGGGCTACACCTTC

J gene: TRBJ1-6
V gene: TRBV30
D gene: TRBD1
clone size: .
CDR3 protein: CAWADRGTLPLHF
CDR3 DNA: TGTGCCTGGGCGGACAGGGGAACGTTACCCCTCCACTTT

J gene: TRBJ1-5
V gene: TRBV6-1
D gene: TRBD1
clone size: once
CDR3 protein: CASKTGGHQPQHF
CDR3 DNA: TGTGCCAGCAAAACAGGGGGCCATCAGCCCCAGCATTTT

J gene: TRBJ1-2
V gene: TRBV7-9
D gene: TRBD1
clone size: .
CDR3 protein: CASSGGTVYGYTF
CDR3 DNA: TGTGCCAGCAGCGGGGGGACAGTCTATGGCTACACCTTC

J gene: TRBJ2-5
V gene: TRBV29-1
D gene: .
clone size: .
CDR3 protein: CSAGRAGFYETQYF
CDR3 DNA: TGCAGCGCCGGAAGGGCAGGGTTCTATGAGACCCAGTACTTC

J gene: TRBJ2-7
V gene: TRBV28
D gene: .
clone size: few
CDR3 protein: CASRLWGVDEQYF
CDR3 DNA: TGTGCCAGCAGACTCTGGGGGGTCGACGAGCAGTACTTC

J gene: TRBJ1-1
V gene: TRBV7-9
D gene: .
clone size: once
CDR3 protein: CASSLTGVTEAFF
CDR3 DNA: TGTGCCAGCAGCTTAACGGGGGTGACTGAAGCTTTCTTT

J gene: TRBJ2-6
V gene: TRBV5-1
D gene: .
clone size: few
CDR3 protein: CASSFSSGANVLTF
CDR3 DNA: TGCGCCAGCAGCTTTAGCTCTGGGGCCAACGTCCTGACTTTC

J gene: TRBJ2-7
V gene: TRBV10-2
D gene: .
clone size: .
CDR3 protein: CASRSSGADEQYF
CDR3 DNA: TGCGCCAGCAGAAGTTCAGGGGCGGACGAGCAGTACTTC

J gene: TRBJ2-3
V gene: TRBV7-2
D gene: TRBD2
clone size: .
CDR3 protein: CASSFLAGDTQYF
CDR3 DNA: TGTGCCAGCAGCTTCCTAGCGGGAGATACGCAGTATTTT

J gene: TRBJ2-1
V gene: TRBV30
D gene: .
clone size: .
CDR3 protein: CAWSPWGHRYNEQFF
CDR3 DNA: TGTGCCTGGAGTCCCTGGGGACACCGATACAATGAGCAGTTCTTC

J gene: TRBJ2-3
V gene: TRBV11-1
D gene: .
clone size: few
CDR3 protein: CASSLTLRTSTDTQYF
CDR3 DNA: TGTGCCAGCAGCTTAACCCTCCGGACTAGCACAGATACGCAGTATTTT

J gene: TRBJ2-1
V gene: TRBV27
D gene: .
clone size: .
CDR3 protein: CASSFLRVNNEQFF
CDR3 DNA: TGTGCCAGCAGTTTCCTCCGGGTCAACAATGAGCAGTTCTTC

J gene: TRBJ1-2
V gene: TRBV29-1
D gene: .
clone size: .
CDR3 protein: CSVGTHTGRYGYTF
CDR3 DNA: TGCAGCGTTGGGACCCATACAGGCCGGTATGGCTACACCTTC

J gene: TRBJ2-7
V gene: TRBV6-5
D gene: .
clone size: .
CDR3 protein: CASSFRYEQYF
CDR3 DNA: TGTGCCAGCAGTTTTAGATACGAGCAGTACTTC